This TCR beta chain was profiled in a study of blood T cell repertoires in COVID-19. At the level of the study: The cDNA or gDNA used as material had been derived from T cells, B-cell-depleted T cells, or PBMCs.

The CDR3 runs to 16 residues. Trimming removed 2 bases from V and 7 bases from J; junction bases left unmatched: 4. Germline V gene sequence: CDR1 MGHDK, CDR2 SYGVNS. A Seattle source enrolled patients during active infection and followed them longitudinally. Per the original methods: Amplification of reference gene primers provided the estimated nucleated cell counts. Produced via immunoSEQ multiplex PCR; TCRdb's table is partial and in-frame only. The D gene and trimming were derived from the DNA, and the V and J assignments and clone size from that table. The sample records some 300,000 clones, just under 90% being singletons.

The sequencing input was peripheral blood. The TCR sequence derives from a woman in her fifties or sixties with COVID-19, enrolled during active disease. The rearrangement links TRBV25-1 to TRBJ2-1, with 14 bases that match TRBD2. The CDR3 sequence is CASSERTSGRSNEQFF. In DNA form, the CDR3 reads TGTGCCAGCAGTGAACGGACTAGCGGGAGGAGTAATGAGCAGTTCTTC.